This section outlines one T cell receptor (beta chain) sequence together with its context. Its antigen remains unidentified. Within one base of it there is no much larger clone, and no base qualities were kept. This sample was included in a study of control samples from healthy donors and cancer patients (dated by TCRdb to 2020 to 2022). The library was made by the immunoSEQ multiplex PCR assay. Entries here come from immuneACCESS through TCRdb and include only in-frame sequences with V and J called. Some clones fail to appear in such tables; in the studies checked, an unresolved V gene covers under half of the shortfall, and the cause of the remainder is unknown. The sample table records 90,000 to 100,000 clones; roughly three quarters of these occur just once. Roughly a tenth of the sample comes from the top ten. The source material was blood. The source of this sequence is a woman aged 30 to 39 in good health.

The encoded CDR3 is CASTPSIAGPLHF. The sequence in DNA is TGTGCCAGTACCCCATCGATCGCGGGCCCCCTCCACTTT. The chain couples TRBV19 to TRBJ1-6, with the D gene call left open. Cut back by 7 bases and 13 bases, the V and J ends lie 17 bases apart. Sequences LNHDA (CDR1) and SQIVND (CDR2) are obtained from the germline V gene (reference sequence). The CDR3 goes from the cysteine to the phenylalanine over 13 residues. The retained sequence is limited to the CDR3, 39 bases, with the frame set at the first base.